What follows describes a single TCR beta chain. CDR1 is MNHEY, CDR2 SMNVEV, per germline (reference sequence). This CDR3 has 14 amino acids. Trimming pared 2 bases from V and 1 base from J, leaving 8 bases between. Per the original data handling: From reference gene primer amplification, estimates of nucleated cell counts were derived. The method was immunoSEQ multiplex PCR; TCRdb's version includes in-frame clones alone and lacks a portion of them. V and J calls and clone size are given by that table; D and trimming were obtained from the DNA. The table includes roughly 400,000 clones, around nine tenths detected once. The record originates from a study of blood T cell repertoires in COVID-19. The age range of participants was about 18 to 89 years, with residence in under 30 US areas. Cohort allocation depended upon clinical history that participants reported. Before they entered the study, exposed participants had met a COVID-19 case within 2 weeks.

The clonotype comes from a young woman who had been exposed to COVID-19. Sequenced input: PBMCs or T cells enriched from blood (not recorded which). This chain joins TRBV27 and TRBJ1-1; D remains ambiguous. The CDR3 DNA sequence: TGTGCCAGCAGTTTAGAGGGAAGGAACACTGAAGCTTTCTTT. Translating gives CASSLEGRNTEAFF.